The 20 T cell receptor beta chains below were found in one sample sequenced in a study of blood T cell repertoires in COVID-19. Sequencing was performed with immunoSEQ multiplex PCR; in TCRdb, only in-frame clones are kept and a portion is missing. Here the sample spans a few hundred thousand clones, nearly 90% being singletons. The material sequenced was peripheral blood. The source of these receptors is a woman aged 35 to 49 with COVID-19, enrolled during active disease.

This clone was seen just once. The chain uses TRBV18 and TRBJ2-3; 7 bases are shared with TRBD1. With V trimmed by 3 bases and J by 1 base, 10 bases remained unmatched. The CDR3 is 17 residues long. Germline CDR1 and CDR2: KGHSH and LQKENI. The CDR3 DNA sequence: TGTGCCAGCTCACCGTTACAGGGGAGTGAAGGCACAGATACGCAGTATTTT. Amino acid sequence: CASSPLQGSEGTDTQYF.

The chain uses TRBV3-1 (or the pseudogene TRBV3-2) and TRBJ1-5; D is possibly TRBD1 (6 bases). Germline lookup yields CDR1 LGHDT and CDR2 YNNKEL (reference sequence). The CDR3 consists of 14 residues. V dropped 4 bases and J dropped 7 bases, with 14 bases sitting between them. The chain's CDR3 is CASSRDTGSQPQHF. The CDR3, as DNA: TGTGCCAGCAGCCGCGACACAGGGAGCCAGCCCCAGCATTTT.

The CDR3 DNA sequence: TGTGCCAGCAGTTACAGGGGGCGACCTGGAAACACCATATATTTT. This translates into CASSYRGRPGNTIYF. The rearrangement links TRBV6-5 to TRBJ1-3; 7 nucleotides match TRBD1. V dropped 2 bases and J dropped 2; count of bases not matched to a gene: 3. The CDR3 has 15 residues. Germline CDR1 MNHEY, CDR2 SVGAGI.

This chain joins TRBV7-2 and TRBJ1-4; a possible D gene is TRBD1 (6 bases). The CDR3 totals 15 residues. V lost 0 bases and J 8 bases, leaving 13 bases between the germline ends. Germline CDR1 and CDR2: SGHTA and FQGNSA. The CDR3 reads CASSLARGGGEKLFF. The CDR3 bases are TGTGCCAGCAGCTTAGCAAGGGGGGGCGGGGAAAAACTGTTTTTT.

The genes are TRBV5-4 and TRBJ2-2; weak D call: TRBD1 (6 bases). Trimming cost V 3 bases and J 1 base, with 10 bases left between them. Per the germline V gene, CDR1 is SGHNT and CDR2 is YYREEE (reference sequence). The CDR3 loop spans 15 amino acids. CDR3 residues: CASSSQGENTGELFF. CDR3 DNA sequence: TGTGCCAGCAGCTCACAGGGCGAGAACACCGGGGAGCTGTTTTTT.

The chain combines TRBV25-1 with TRBJ1-6, with 8 bases identical to TRBD1. This CDR3 comprises 16 residues. Trimming took 5 bases from V and 7 from J; bases not matched to a gene: 10. Looked up from germline, CDR1 is MGHDK and CDR2 is SYGVNS. The CDR3 is CASSPLPGTGNSPLHF. The CDR3 DNA reads TGTGCCAGCAGTCCCCTCCCCGGGACAGGAAATTCACCCCTCCACTTT.

The V call is TRBV5-1, the J call TRBJ2-7; 12 bases match TRBD1. The CDR3 loop spans 19 amino acids. V lost 5 bases to trimming and J lost 2 bases; unmatched junction nucleotides: 17. Germline loops: CDR1 SGHRS, CDR2 YFSETQ. CDR3 loop: CASSRGTGGSSGGTYEQYF. In nucleotides, the CDR3 is TGCGCCAGCAGTAGGGGGACAGGGGGCTCCAGCGGGGGAACCTACGAGCAGTACTTC.

V gene TRBV5-6 combines with J gene TRBJ1-6; D gene ambiguous. Germline values: CDR1 SGHDT, CDR2 YYEEEE. The CDR3 runs to 16 residues. Trimming pared 0 bases from V and 5 bases from J, leaving 12 bases between. CDR3 in DNA: TGTGCCAGCAGCTTGGGCCGGCTGAGGCATAATTCACCCCTCCACTTT. Translated: CASSLGRLRHNSPLHF. Filled out from reference TRBV5-6 and TRBJ1-6, the complete variable domain reads DAGVTQSPTHLIKTRGQQVTLRCSPKSGHDTVSWYQQALGQGPQFIFQYYEEEERQRGNFPDRFSGHQFPNYSSELNVNALLLGDSALYLCASSLGRLRHNSPLHFGNGTRLTVT.

This clone was seen just once. CDR3 in amino acids: CASSGGVSLTYEQYF. The CDR3 DNA follows: TGTGCCAGCAGCGGAGGGGTTAGCCTTACCTACGAGCAGTACTTC. This chain joins TRBV5-4 and TRBJ2-7; D possibly corresponds to TRBD2 (6 bases). The germline V gene has CDR1 SGHNT and CDR2 YYREEE (reference sequence). With 4 bases removed from V and 2 bases from J, the gap between germline ends came to 16 bases. The CDR3 sequence is 15 residues long.

This chain connects TRBV10-3 to TRBJ1-1; D ambiguous. The V end lost 6 bases, the J end lost 4 bases, and 12 bases lay between the germline ends. Germline lookup yields CDR1 ENHRY and CDR2 SYGVKD. The CDR3 has 13 amino acids. The CDR3 nucleotides read TGTGCCATCAGGTCCGGGTCTGGCACTGAAGCTTTCTTT. This encodes CAIRSGSGTEAFF.

Here the CDR3 DNA reads TGTGCCAGCAGCCAAGACGGTTTGACAGACCTAAATGAAAAACTGTTTTTT. It yields the protein CASSQDGLTDLNEKLFF. The chain is built from TRBV4-2 and TRBJ1-4; D is possibly TRBD1 (5 bases). CDR1 and CDR2 (germline): LGHNA, YNFKEQ. The ends were cut back, 0 bases at V and 5 bases at J, with 16 bases in the middle. This CDR3 has 17 amino acids.

V gene TRBV28 combines with J gene TRBJ1-4; D remains ambiguous. Germline V gene sequence: CDR1 MDHEN, CDR2 SYDVKM. With 4 bases removed from V and 5 bases from J, the gap between germline ends came to 5 bases. CDR3 length equals 12 residues. The CDR3 loop reads CASSSVNEKLFF. The CDR3 bases are TGTGCCAGCAGTTCCGTCAATGAAAAACTGTTTTTT.

V gene TRBV28 combines with J gene TRBJ1-1, with unresolved D. Germline V gene lookup returns CDR1 MDHEN and CDR2 SYDVKM. The CDR3 sequence is 15 residues long. V was shortened by 1 base and J by 3 bases, with 12 bases between the two germline ends. CDR3 DNA sequence: TGTGCCAGCAGTTTATTGGTGGGCTGGCACACTGAAGCTTTCTTT. Its protein product is CASSLLVGWHTEAFF.

The J gene is TRBJ1-1, the V gene TRBV13; 9 bases are a match to TRBD1. This CDR3 has 17 amino acids. Germline assignment: CDR1 PRHDT and CDR2 FYEKMQ (reference sequence). The J segment lost 1 base and the V segment lost 5 bases, leaving 11 bases of the junction unmatched. The CDR3 reads CASSLPGQGNANTEAFF. In nucleotides, the CDR3 is TGTGCCAGCAGCCTTCCGGGACAGGGTAACGCGAACACTGAAGCTTTCTTT. Looking up the rest from reference TRBV13 and TRBJ1-1 gives the full variable domain: AAGVIQSPRHLIKEKRETATLKCYPIPRHDTVYWYQQGPGQDPQFLISFYEKMQSDKGSIPDRFSAQQFSDYHSELNMSSLELGDSALYFCASSLPGQGNANTEAFFGQGTRLTVV.

This rearrangement joins TRBV7-9 to TRBJ1-5; 8 nucleotides match TRBD1. Trimming removed 5 bases from V and 8 bases from J; junction bases left unmatched: 5. The CDR3 runs 13 residues. The V gene's germline CDR1 is SEHNR and CDR2 FQNEAQ (reference sequence). The CDR3 sequence: CASSEGQVEPQHF. Written as DNA, the CDR3 is TGTGCCAGCAGCGAGGGACAGGTTGAGCCCCAGCATTTT.

V usage is TRBV28 and J usage is TRBJ2-1; 9 bases line up with TRBD2. The CDR3 sequence is 15 residues long. Germline V CDR1 and CDR2: MDHEN, SYDVKM. The ends lost 3 bases at V and 9 bases at J; junction bases unmatched: 9. The DNA for the CDR3 is TGTGCCAGCAGTTTTGGTGGCGGGAGGGCTGGTGAGCAGTTCTTC. Its protein product is CASSFGGGRAGEQFF.

V usage is TRBV11-2 and J usage is TRBJ2-5; D unresolved. Germline lookup yields CDR1 SGHAT and CDR2 FQNNGV. Trimming stripped 3 bases from V and 4 bases from J, with 12 bases between. This CDR3 contains 14 residues. CDR3: CASSFGGKGETQYF. The DNA for the CDR3 is TGTGCCAGCAGCTTCGGCGGTAAAGGAGAGACCCAGTACTTC. Supplemented by reference TRBV11-2 and TRBJ2-5, the full variable domain reads EAGVAQSPRYKIIEKRQSVAFWCNPISGHATLYWYQQILGQGPKLLIQFQNNGVVDDSQLPKDRFSAERLKGVDSTLKIQPAKLEDSAVYLCASSFGGKGETQYFGPGTRLLVL.

This chain links TRBV6-5 with TRBJ1-2; D gene unclear. CDR3 size: 13 residues. From germline, CDR1 is MNHEY and CDR2 SVGAGI. Trimming removed 0 bases at V and 3 bases at J, with 5 bases between. CDR3 region: CASSYSADYGYTF. For the CDR3, the DNA is TGTGCCAGCAGTTACTCTGCAGACTATGGCTACACCTTC.

This sequence joins TRBV19 and TRBJ1-4; 8 positions agree with TRBD1. V was pared by 6 bases and J by 6 bases, with 9 bases of the junction left unmatched. This CDR3 is built from 15 residues. Germline lookup yields CDR1 LNHDA and CDR2 SQIVND (reference sequence). Here the CDR3 reads CASSLRQGLDEKLFF. The CDR3 DNA reads as TGTGCCAGTAGCCTGCGACAGGGGTTAGATGAAAAACTGTTTTTT.

The rearrangement joins TRBV27 to TRBJ1-1; 10 bases agree with TRBD1. The CDR3 sequence is 14 residues long. In germline, CDR1 is MNHEY, CDR2 SMNVEV (reference sequence). V trimming: 8 bases; J trimming: 10 bases; junction bases outside the gene matches: 13. CDR3 DNA: TGTGCCAGCGTCTTGCGGGACAGGGGCCGAAGAGCTTTCTTT. It translates to CASVLRDRGRRAFF.